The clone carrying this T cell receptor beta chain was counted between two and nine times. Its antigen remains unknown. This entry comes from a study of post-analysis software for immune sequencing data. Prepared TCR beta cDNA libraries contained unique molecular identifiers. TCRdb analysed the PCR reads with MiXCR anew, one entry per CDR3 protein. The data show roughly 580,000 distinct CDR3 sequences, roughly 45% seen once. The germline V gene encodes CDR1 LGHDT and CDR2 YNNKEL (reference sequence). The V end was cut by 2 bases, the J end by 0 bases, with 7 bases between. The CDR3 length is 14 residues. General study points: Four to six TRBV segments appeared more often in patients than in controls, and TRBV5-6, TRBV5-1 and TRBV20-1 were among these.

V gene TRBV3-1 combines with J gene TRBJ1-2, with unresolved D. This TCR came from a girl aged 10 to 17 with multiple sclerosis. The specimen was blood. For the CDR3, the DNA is TGTGCCAGCAGCCAAAAAGGGTCTAACTATGGCTACACCTTC. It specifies CASSQKGSNYGYTF.